This T cell receptor (beta chain) derives from a study of immune evolution from preneoplasia to lung adenocarcinoma. Profiled with immunoSEQ multiplex PCR; TCRdb holds only in-frame clones, not every one. The sample holds under 8,500 clones; around four fifths are singletons and the top ten take 6.3%. Patients had resection in Japan or China between about 2014 and 2018. The CDR3 loop spans 13 amino acids. V lost 0 bases to trimming and J lost 4 bases; unmatched junction nucleotides: 2. CDR1 and CDR2 (germline): GTSNPN, SVGIG (reference sequence). The rearrangement uses TRBV30 and TRBJ2-7; 8 nucleotides line up with TRBD1. The source of this sequence is a person between 45 and 75 years old with lung adenocarcinoma. The sequencing sample was made of FFPE minimally invasive lung adenocarcinoma tissue. The CDR3 loop is CAWSVTGGYEQYF. CDR3 DNA: TGTGCCTGGAGTGTAACAGGGGGGTACGAGCAGTACTTC.